Below are 2 T cell receptor beta chains sequenced from a single sample in a study of T cells in women clearing cervical HPV infection. Produced via immunoSEQ multiplex PCR; TCRdb's table is partial and in-frame only. Across fewer than 35,000 clones, the top ten clones capture about 4.6% of the sample. The specimen sequenced was blood buffy coat. These receptors came from a woman aged 18 to 75 with a cervical HPV16 infection that either progressed to CIN3+ or cleared (not recorded which).

Turning to this clone: The DNA ends 3 residues before the CDR3 does, and the rest of the CDR3 is filled in from the germline J gene. The chain combines TRBV6-2 or TRBV6-3 with TRBJ1-1, with a tentative D call TRBD1 (5 bases). This CDR3 has 14 residues. CDR1 and CDR2 (germline): MNHEY, SVGEGT. The V end was cut by 5 bases, the J end by 1 base, with 11 bases between. The chain's CDR3 is CASSKPQGNTEAFF. Incomplete CDR3 DNA: TGTGCCAGCAGTAAGCCTCAGGGGAACACTGAA.

Comment on this clone: Coverage ceases 3 residues before the CDR3 finishes, and the germline J gene fills in the end. The V gene is TRBV11-2, the J gene TRBJ1-6; D may be TRBD1 (5 bases). The germline CDR1 and CDR2 sequences are SGHAT and FQNNGV. The CDR3 totals 12 residues. The covered CDR3 bases are TGTGCCAGCAGCCTACCCGGGGGGCCC. This encodes CASSLPGGP. The whole CDR3 reads CASSLPGGPLHF.